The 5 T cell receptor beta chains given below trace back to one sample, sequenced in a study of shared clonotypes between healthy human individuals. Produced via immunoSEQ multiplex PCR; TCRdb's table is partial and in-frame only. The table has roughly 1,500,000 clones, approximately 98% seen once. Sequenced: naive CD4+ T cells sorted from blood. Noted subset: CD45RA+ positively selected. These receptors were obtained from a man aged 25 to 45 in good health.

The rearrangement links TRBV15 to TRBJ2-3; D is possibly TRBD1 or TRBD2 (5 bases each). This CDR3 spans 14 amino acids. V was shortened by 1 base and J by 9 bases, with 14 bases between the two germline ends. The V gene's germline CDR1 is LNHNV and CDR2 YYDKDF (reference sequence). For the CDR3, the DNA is TGTGCCACCAGCAGAGCCGGGACCCCTAACACGCAGTATTTT. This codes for CATSRAGTPNTQYF. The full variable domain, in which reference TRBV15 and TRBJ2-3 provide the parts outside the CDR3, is DAMVIQNPRYQVTQFGKPVTLSCSQTLNHNVMYWYQQKSSQAPKLLFHYYDKDFNNEADTPDNFQSRRPNTSFCFLDIRSPGLGDTAMYLCATSRAGTPNTQYFGPGTRLTVL.

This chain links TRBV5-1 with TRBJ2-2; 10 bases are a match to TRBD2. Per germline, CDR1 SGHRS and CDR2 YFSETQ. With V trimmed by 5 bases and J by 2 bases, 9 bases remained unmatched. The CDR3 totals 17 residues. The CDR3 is CASSSGLAPDNTGELFF. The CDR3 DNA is TGCGCCAGCAGTTCGGGACTAGCGCCTGATAACACCGGGGAGCTGTTTTTT. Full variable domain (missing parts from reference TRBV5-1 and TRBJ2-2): KAGVTQTPRYLIKTRGQQVTLSCSPISGHRSVSWYQQTPGQGLQFLFEYFSETQRNKGNFPGRFSGRQFSNSRSEMNVSTLELGDSALYLCASSSGLAPDNTGELFFGEGSRLTVL.

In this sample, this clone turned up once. CDR3 in amino acids: CASREAGTGELFF. Here the CDR3 DNA reads TGTGCCAGCAGGGAGGCGGGCACCGGGGAGCTGTTTTTT. The J gene is TRBJ2-2, the V gene TRBV2; weak D call: TRBD2 (5 bases). V was pared by 6 bases and J by 4 bases, with 9 bases between. The CDR3 contains 13 residues. In germline, CDR1 is SNHLY, CDR2 FYNNEI.

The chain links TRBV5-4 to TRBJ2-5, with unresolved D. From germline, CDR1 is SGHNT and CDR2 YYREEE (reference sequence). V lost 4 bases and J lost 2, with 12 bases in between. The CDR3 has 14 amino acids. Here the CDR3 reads CASSPPPPQETQYF. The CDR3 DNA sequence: TGTGCCAGCAGCCCCCCTCCTCCACAAGAGACCCAGTACTTC.

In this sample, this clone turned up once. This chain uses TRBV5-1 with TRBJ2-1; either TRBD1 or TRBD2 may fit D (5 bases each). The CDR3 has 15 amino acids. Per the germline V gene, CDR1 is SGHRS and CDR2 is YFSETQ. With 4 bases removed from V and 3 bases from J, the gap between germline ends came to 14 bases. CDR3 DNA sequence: TGCGCCAGCAGCCTCGTCGGGGCTATCTACAATGAGCAGTTCTTC. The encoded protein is CASSLVGAIYNEQFF.